These 17 T cell receptor beta chains share one sample of origin, sequenced in a study of regulatory T cells in long-lasting Graves disease. The authors built TCR beta libraries using iRepertoire HTBI primers and Arm-PCR of CDR3 regions. MiXCR was run by TCRdb on the multiplex PCR reads, yielding one entry per CDR3 protein. Here the sample spans 410,000 or so distinct CDR3 sequences, approximately 15% being singletons. Indicated time point: newly diagnosed GD, antithyroid drugs for less than 3 months. With RNA extracted from PBMCs as input, the TCR library was made. These data were also reused for a study on T cells in Graves' hyperthyroidism and ophthalmopathy.

The sample here was peripheral blood mononuclear cells (PBMCs), taken at new diagnosis, from a patient treated with antithyroid drugs. The source of these receptors is a woman aged 30 to 39 with Graves disease.

Comments on this clonotype: A much larger clone differs by one base, so this may be a read error. The genes are TRBV2 and TRBJ2-3, with D maybe TRBD2 (5 bases). CDR3 length: 15 amino acids. Germline lookup yields CDR1 SNHLY and CDR2 FYNNEI. CDR3 residues: CAGSEKGGAPDTQYF. The DNA of the CDR3 is TGTGCCGGCAGTGAAAAAGGAGGAGCGCCCGATACGCAGTATTTT.

The CDR3 nucleotides are TGTGCCAGCAGCTTCCTATCGGGGGGGTACAATGAGCAGTTCTTC. It encodes CASSFLSGGYNEQFF. This chain links TRBV7-9 with TRBJ2-1; 8 bases agree with TRBD2. V lost 3 bases, J lost 4 bases, and 5 bases stayed unmatched. This CDR3 has 15 amino acids. Germline CDR1 reads SEHNR; CDR2 reads FQNEAQ (reference sequence).

This clonotype has just a few counts. The genes are TRBV30 and TRBJ2-6; D is uncertain. The V end was cut by 4 bases, the J end by 0 bases, with 10 bases between. Germline values: CDR1 GTSNPN, CDR2 SVGIG (reference sequence). This CDR3 spans 15 amino acids. The CDR3 DNA follows: TGTGCCTGGAAGGTCGAAAGCTCTGGGGCCAACGTCCTGACTTTC. It codes for CAWKVESSGANVLTF.

This clonotype was seen many times. The chain is built from TRBV5-5 and TRBJ2-7, with D possibly TRBD2 on 6 matching bases. V was pared by 4 bases and J by 0 bases, with 14 bases between. Germline V gene data show CDR1 as SGHKS and CDR2 as YYEKEE (reference sequence). The CDR3 totals 15 residues. The CDR3 sequence is CASSPREDSSYEQYF. The CDR3 bases are TGTGCCAGCAGCCCTAGGGAGGATTCCTCCTACGAGCAGTACTTC.

As for this clonotype: A much larger clone lies one base from this, so it may be a read error. V gene TRBV27 combines with J gene TRBJ2-5, with D perhaps being TRBD1 or TRBD2 (6 bases each). The J call may be in error: the DNA end matches TRBJ2-1 better. This CDR3 spans 16 amino acids. Germline CDR1 and CDR2: MNHEY and SMNVEV (reference sequence). The CDR3 loop reads CASSLGKEGDRETQFF. CDR3 coding DNA: TGTGCCAGCAGTTTGGGCAAGGAGGGGGATCGAGAGACCCAGTTCTTC.

This clonotype was seen more than once but under ten times. The chain employs TRBV6-1 and TRBJ2-1; 16 bases align to TRBD2. V lost 11 bases, J lost 15 bases, and 10 bases stayed unmatched. Germline V gene sequence: CDR1 MNHNS, CDR2 SASEGT. The CDR3 loop spans 13 amino acids. The CDR3 nucleotides are TGTGCCGGGGGACTAGCGGGAGGGCCTGTCCGGTTCTTC. Protein product: CAGGLAGGPVRFF.

V gene TRBV30 combines with J gene TRBJ2-6, with 9 positions matching TRBD1. The V segment lost 2 bases and the J segment 2 bases; nucleotides outside the gene matches: 10. The CDR3 is 18 amino acids. Germline CDR1 is GTSNPN and CDR2 is SVGIG (reference sequence). CDR3 region: CAWSPRDRDRPGANVLTF. CDR3 in DNA: TGTGCCTGGAGTCCGAGGGACAGGGATAGACCTGGGGCCAACGTCCTGACTTTC.

This clonotype was found a few times. The chain joins TRBV3-1 to TRBJ2-5; D is possibly TRBD1 (5 bases). Germline assignment: CDR1 LGHDT and CDR2 YNNKEL (reference sequence). This CDR3 spans 13 amino acids. V was trimmed by 6 bases and J by 5 bases, leaving 13 bases between them. The CDR3 sequence is CASSWSGKETQYF. The CDR3 DNA reads as TGTGCCAGCAGTTGGTCAGGGAAGGAGACCCAGTACTTC.

The chain has TRBV24-1 and TRBJ2-1, with 8 bases aligning to TRBD2. The germline V gene has CDR1 KGHDR and CDR2 SFDVKD. The CDR3 runs to 17 residues. V lost 0 bases to trimming and J lost 6 bases; unmatched junction nucleotides: 9. The CDR3 region has the DNA TGTGCCACCAGTGATTTGCAAGCGGGAGCCAGTAGCAATGAGCAGTTCTTC. Translating gives CATSDLQAGASSNEQFF.

This clonotype was counted at least ten times. The chain recombines TRBV30 with TRBJ1-1; D unresolved. The germline V gene has CDR1 GTSNPN and CDR2 SVGIG (reference sequence). The CDR3 loop spans 10 amino acids. Trimming shortened V by 7 bases and J by 7 bases, and 10 bases separated the two germline ends. CDR3 region: CALEGGEAFF. The CDR3 DNA reads as TGTGCCTTGGAGGGAGGTGAAGCTTTCTTT.

This clonotype was seen repeatedly, ten times or more. This chain joins TRBV2 and TRBJ2-7; D is perhaps TRBD1 (5 bases). Germline assignment: CDR1 SNHLY and CDR2 FYNNEI. This CDR3 spans 14 amino acids. The ends were cut back, 7 bases at V and 3 bases at J, with 16 bases in the middle. The DNA of the CDR3 is TGTGCCAGCACCGAGACAGAAGACAACTACGAGCAGTACTTC. Its translation is CASTETEDNYEQYF.

The chain uses TRBV18 and TRBJ1-5; no definite D call. V shed 3 bases and J shed 1 base, with 13 bases lying between them. The germline gives CDR1 KGHSH, CDR2 LQKENI. This CDR3 is 16 amino acids long. The CDR3 loop reads CASSPYRRESNQPQHF. CDR3 coding DNA: TGTGCCAGCTCACCTTATCGGAGGGAAAGCAATCAGCCCCAGCATTTT.

This clonotype was seen only a few times. This rearrangement joins TRBV18 to TRBJ2-5; possibly TRBD1 for D (5 bases). Germline V gene data show CDR1 as KGHSH and CDR2 as LQKENI. V dropped 3 bases and J dropped 0 bases, with 8 bases sitting between them. This CDR3 spans 14 amino acids. This CDR3 is CASSPLGDQETQYF. The DNA for the CDR3 is TGTGCCAGCTCACCTCTAGGGGACCAAGAGACCCAGTACTTC.

The sample holds a few counts of this clonotype. The V call is TRBV19, the J call TRBJ2-1; maybe TRBD2 (6 bases). Germline CDR1 and CDR2: LNHDA and SQIVND (reference sequence). This CDR3 comprises 15 residues. Trimming stripped 4 bases from V and 2 bases from J, with 12 bases between. The CDR3 is CASSSRDFTYNEQFF. CDR3 in DNA: TGTGCCAGTAGTAGCCGGGACTTCACCTACAATGAGCAGTTCTTC.

This clonotype was detected ten times or more. The chain recombines TRBV12-3 or TRBV12-4 with TRBJ2-1; TRBD2 agrees at 9 bases. V shed 3 bases, J shed 5 bases, and the junction held 8 bases outside the gene matches. This CDR3 comprises 16 residues. DNA for the CDR3: TGTGCCAGCAGTTTTAGCGGGAGAGCCACCCACAATGAGCAGTTCTTC. Amino acids: CASSFSGRATHNEQFF.

The chain couples TRBV12-3 or TRBV12-4 to TRBJ2-7; the match to TRBD2 covers 12 bases. Trimming cost V 6 bases and J 5 bases; bases outside gene matches: 14. The CDR3 has 17 residues. The CDR3 sequence is CASRNSRLAGGPNEQYF. CDR3 coding DNA: TGTGCCAGCAGAAACAGTCGGCTAGCGGGAGGGCCTAACGAGCAGTACTTC.

This clonotype was found many times. This chain joins TRBV27 and TRBJ1-1; 9 bases are a match to TRBD1. Germline V gene lookup returns CDR1 MNHEY and CDR2 SMNVEV (reference sequence). The CDR3 is 13 amino acids. Trimming cost V 6 bases and J 10 bases; bases outside gene matches: 9. CDR3 residues: CASRIGTGLRAFF. For the CDR3, the DNA is TGTGCCAGCAGGATTGGGACAGGGCTTCGAGCTTTCTTT.